The rows below give T cell receptor beta chains drawn from one sample of a study of blood T cell repertoires in COVID-19. Clones were sequenced by immunoSEQ multiplex PCR, and TCRdb holds only the in-frame ones, with some missing. The sample records fewer than 350,000 clones, roughly 85% being singletons. Sequences were obtained from PBMCs or T cells enriched from blood (not recorded which). These receptors came from a woman aged 35 to 49 with acute COVID-19. CDR3s include the opening cysteine and the closing phenylalanine or tryptophan. The order of the fields is D gene, CDR3 length, V gene, J gene, clone size, CDR3 DNA, CDR3 protein. A D gene is named only where the DNA matches it firmly. A clone size is listed for some rows: how often the clone was seen (once, few, many), or a class if it is expanded.

>NA|14|TRBV19|TRBJ1-1|NA
TGTGCCAGTAGCCGCTTAGGACAGAACACTGAAGCTTTCTTT
CASSRLGQNTEAFF
>NA|13|TRBV5-1|TRBJ1-1|NA
TGCGCCAGCAGTAATGCTATGAACACTGAAGCTTTCTTT
CASSNAMNTEAFF
>NA|12|TRBV19|TRBJ2-5|NA
TGTGCCAGCTCACAGGGCCGGGAGACCCAGTACTTC
CASSQGRETQYF
>TRBD1|15|TRBV7-9|TRBJ1-1|NA
TGTGCCAGCAGCTCCCCGACAGGGTTGAACACTGAAGCTTTCTTT
CASSSPTGLNTEAFF
>TRBD1|15|TRBV3-1/TRBV3-2|TRBJ1-2|NA
TGTGCCAGCAGCCAAAACGACAGGGGGCCCTATGGCTACACCTTC
CASSQNDRGPYGYTF
>NA|13|TRBV5-5|TRBJ1-6|NA
TGTGCCAGCAGCTTGGGTAATAATTCACCCCTCCACTTT
CASSLGNNSPLHF
>TRBD2|16|TRBV27|TRBJ2-1|NA
TGTGCCAGCAGTTTCCAAACACTAGCGGGATACAATGAGCAGTTCTTC
CASSFQTLAGYNEQFF
>TRBD1|13|TRBV27|TRBJ2-4|NA
TGTGCCAGCAGTTTCCGGGACAGAAACATTCAGTACTTC
CASSFRDRNIQYF
>NA|14|TRBV5-4|TRBJ1-2|few
TGTGCCAGCAGCTTGGCAGGACTTAACTATGGCTACACCTTC
CASSLAGLNYGYTF
>TRBD1|15|TRBV19|TRBJ1-6|NA
TGTGCCAGTAGTATTCAAGGGACAGCTAATTCACCCCTCCACTTT
CASSIQGTANSPLHF
>TRBD1|13|TRBV11-1|TRBJ1-2|NA
TGTGCCAGCAGCATTGGACAGGCCTATGGCTACACCTTC
CASSIGQAYGYTF
>NA|14|TRBV6-5|TRBJ2-1|NA
TGTGCCAGCAGTTTGTTCTCGGGTAACAATGAGCAGTTCTTC
CASSLFSGNNEQFF
>NA|15|TRBV6-2/TRBV6-3|TRBJ1-5|NA
TGTGCCAGCAGTTTAGACAGCCCGTTTAATCAGCCCCAGCATTTT
CASSLDSPFNQPQHF
>NA|17|TRBV10-1|TRBJ1-1|NA
TGCGCCAGCAGTGACTTCAAGGCGCCAGGGTTGGACCCTGAAGCTTTCTTT
CASSDFKAPGLDPEAFF
>NA|16|TRBV19|TRBJ1-5|once
TGTGCCAGTAGTATAGCAGGCAGCCCTAGCAATCAGCCCCAGCATTTT
CASSIAGSPSNQPQHF
>NA|17|TRBV13|TRBJ2-2|NA
TGTGCCAGCAGCTTAGTTTTAGGACAGACGAACACCGGGGAGCTGTTTTTT
CASSLVLGQTNTGELFF